This T cell receptor beta chain was found in a study of blood T cells in healthy people across ages (dated by TCRdb to the mid-2010s). Looking at the study overall: Template switching captured roughly one uniquely barcoded TCR beta cDNA molecule per two T cells in model experiments. Using deep sequencing normalized with unique cDNA molecular identifiers, the study measured how TCR beta repertoire diversity changes with age. Donors were grouped into four age groups: young (average approximately 16 years), middle-aged (about 38), aged (around 60) and long-lived (just over 80). To avoid experimental bias, donors of different ages were spread randomly across the sequencing lanes. Two additional independent replicas of 1 million unique cDNA reads from the same blood draw were analyzed for two donors (one aged 18 to 30 and one aged 80 or older).

Note on this clonotype: This receptor's antigen is unknown. Base quality data are lacking; no much larger clone is found one base away.

Cut back by 0 bases and 7 bases, the V and J ends lie 7 bases apart. The CDR3 spans 13 residues, from the cysteine through the phenylalanine. Only the CDR3 DNA stays, 39 bases, in frame from base 1. According to the germline V gene (reference sequence), CDR1 reads LNHNV and CDR2 reads YYDKDF. The donors were roughly 39 Caucasian individuals from Russia, aged 6 to 90 years, who were systemically healthy. Each donor gave around 9.8 milliliters of peripheral blood, collected into EDTA-treated Vacutainer tubes. Ficoll-Paque density-gradient centrifugation was used to isolate PBMCs, with at least 7 million obtained per sample. Total RNA, at least 6 micrograms per sample, was extracted from PBMCs with Trizol reagent. For every donor, flow cytometry on a PBMC aliquot measured the percentage of naive CD45RAhigh/CD27high T cells. The receptor library was made with 5' RACE. Sequencing took place on an Illumina HiSeq 2500. A second PCR of about 6 to 11 cycles was run with a J-beta primer mix and a sample-barcoded 5' primer. A template-switch 5' adaptor carrying 12 random nucleotides introduced a unique molecular identifier onto each TCR beta cDNA molecule. At least 3 million CDR3-containing paired-end reads were obtained from each sample. First-strand cDNA was synthesized from all RNA with the Mint cDNA synthesis kit, primed by a TRBC-specific oligonucleotide. After uracil-DNA glycosylase treatment, a first 18-cycle PCR used universal primers M1SS and BC2_uni_R on all cDNA. Under the source paper's analysis protocol: Normalization of each sample was performed by random selection of 1 million high-quality reads, each carrying a distinct molecular identifier. Reads sharing molecular identifiers were discarded rather than binned into consensus sequences. MiTCR, with a Q25 quality threshold and the strictest error-elimination algorithm, was used for CDR3 identification, clonotype clustering and error correction. Lower-bound total TCR beta diversity was estimated with a nonparametric unseen species model using Euler transformation. TCRdb took the public reads, trimmed them with fastp at Q25, ran MiXCR for clone calling and kept in-frame beta chains. Each entry merges the rows of one CDR3 protein and shows their most common DNA and genes. The V and J calls, along with clone size, are taken from TCRdb and not from the paper's own processing. In this sample the table shows fewer than 950,000 distinct CDR3 sequences, about 53% of which occur a single time. Roughly two fifths of the sample goes to the ten largest clones.

What the research found in general, with its limitations: A strong correlation was found between observed TCR beta diversity and the percentage of naive T cells measured by flow cytometry. Total diversity estimates from one million sequenced T cells were considered lower bounds and underestimates. Observed TCR beta diversity per million T cells fell roughly linearly with age, and a significant reduction was already apparent by age around 40. Bulk unsorted PBMC profiling prevented conclusive comparison of naive and antigen-experienced compartments. Compared with the aged group, the long-lived group had more naive CD4+ T cells, fewer expanded clones and increased TCR diversity, suggesting age selection. Because the CMV infection status of the donors was unknown, age-related changes in expanded clonotypes may potentially have been confounded.

This receptor chain uses TRBV15 and TRBJ2-1, with the D segment identity uncertain. Material for sequencing was blood. The TCR sequence derives from a man aged 80 or over in good health. The nucleotide sequence reads TGTGCCACCAGCAGAGATTTCCCGAATGAGCAGTTCTTC. Its product reads: CATSRDFPNEQFF. Beyond the CDR3, the reference TRBV15 and TRBJ2-1 genes provide the residues; the full variable domain reads: DAMVIQNPRYQVTQFGKPVTLSCSQTLNHNVMYWYQQKSSQAPKLLFHYYDKDFNNEADTPDNFQSRRPNTSFCFLDIRSPGLGDTAMYLCATSRDFPNEQFFGPGTRLTVL.